This T cell receptor (beta chain) emerged from a study of blood T cell repertoires in COVID-19. Looking at the study overall: The United States, Italy and Spain were the sources of the acute and convalescent COVID-19 samples. From T cells, B-cell-depleted T cells, or PBMCs came the material, which was cDNA or gDNA.

Adults between roughly 18 and 89 years of age took part from fewer than 30 US areas. Method: immunoSEQ multiplex PCR; TCRdb's copy keeps in-frame clones and lacks some. The table shows 250,000 to 400,000 clones, with about nine tenths occurring only once. V was clipped by 7 bases and J by 3 bases; unmatched bases: 9. The germline CDR1 and CDR2 sequences are MDHEN and SYDVKM. The CDR3 sequence is 14 residues long. Sequenced input: PBMCs or T cells enriched from blood (not recorded which). The chain is built from TRBV28 and TRBJ2-7, with TRBD1 identical over 7 bases. The TCR comes from a man aged 55 to 69 who had recovered from COVID-19. CDR3 region: CASISRQGDYEQYF. The CDR3 DNA reads as TGTGCCAGCATTTCACGACAGGGAGACTACGAGCAGTACTTC.